What follows are 3 T cell receptor beta chains derived from one specimen sequenced in a study of blood T cell repertoires in COVID-19. Profiled with immunoSEQ multiplex PCR; TCRdb holds only in-frame clones, not every one. Here the sample spans about 170,000 clones, approximately 86% being singletons. The material sequenced was peripheral blood. The receptors shown here come from a man in his sixties who had recovered from COVID-19.

This chain joins TRBV19 and TRBJ1-5; D gene ambiguous. The CDR3 has 11 residues. The germline CDR1 and CDR2 sequences are LNHDA and SQIVND (reference sequence). V lost 8 bases to trimming and J lost 3 bases, with 5 bases between them. CDR3 residues: CASSHNQPQHF. The CDR3 nucleotides read TGTGCCAGTTCCCACAATCAGCCCCAGCATTTT.

This clone was detected a few times. This chain links TRBV12-3 or TRBV12-4 with TRBJ1-1; D possibly corresponds to TRBD1 (5 bases). Trimming took 7 bases from V and 11 from J, leaving 17 bases between them. The CDR3 has 12 amino acids. Here the CDR3 reads CASNAGRIGAFF. CDR3 DNA sequence: TGTGCCAGCAACGCGGGGCGAATTGGTGCTTTCTTT.

The chain employs TRBV6-2 or TRBV6-3 and TRBJ2-5, with D perhaps TRBD2 (5 bases). The V gene lost 1 base and the J gene lost 1 base, with 13 bases spanning the gap. Germline assignment: CDR1 MNHEY and CDR2 SVGEGT. There are 16 residues in the CDR3. CDR3 in DNA: TGTGCCAGCAGTTACTACCGGGAACCATCCCAAGAGACCCAGTACTTC. This gives the protein CASSYYREPSQETQYF.